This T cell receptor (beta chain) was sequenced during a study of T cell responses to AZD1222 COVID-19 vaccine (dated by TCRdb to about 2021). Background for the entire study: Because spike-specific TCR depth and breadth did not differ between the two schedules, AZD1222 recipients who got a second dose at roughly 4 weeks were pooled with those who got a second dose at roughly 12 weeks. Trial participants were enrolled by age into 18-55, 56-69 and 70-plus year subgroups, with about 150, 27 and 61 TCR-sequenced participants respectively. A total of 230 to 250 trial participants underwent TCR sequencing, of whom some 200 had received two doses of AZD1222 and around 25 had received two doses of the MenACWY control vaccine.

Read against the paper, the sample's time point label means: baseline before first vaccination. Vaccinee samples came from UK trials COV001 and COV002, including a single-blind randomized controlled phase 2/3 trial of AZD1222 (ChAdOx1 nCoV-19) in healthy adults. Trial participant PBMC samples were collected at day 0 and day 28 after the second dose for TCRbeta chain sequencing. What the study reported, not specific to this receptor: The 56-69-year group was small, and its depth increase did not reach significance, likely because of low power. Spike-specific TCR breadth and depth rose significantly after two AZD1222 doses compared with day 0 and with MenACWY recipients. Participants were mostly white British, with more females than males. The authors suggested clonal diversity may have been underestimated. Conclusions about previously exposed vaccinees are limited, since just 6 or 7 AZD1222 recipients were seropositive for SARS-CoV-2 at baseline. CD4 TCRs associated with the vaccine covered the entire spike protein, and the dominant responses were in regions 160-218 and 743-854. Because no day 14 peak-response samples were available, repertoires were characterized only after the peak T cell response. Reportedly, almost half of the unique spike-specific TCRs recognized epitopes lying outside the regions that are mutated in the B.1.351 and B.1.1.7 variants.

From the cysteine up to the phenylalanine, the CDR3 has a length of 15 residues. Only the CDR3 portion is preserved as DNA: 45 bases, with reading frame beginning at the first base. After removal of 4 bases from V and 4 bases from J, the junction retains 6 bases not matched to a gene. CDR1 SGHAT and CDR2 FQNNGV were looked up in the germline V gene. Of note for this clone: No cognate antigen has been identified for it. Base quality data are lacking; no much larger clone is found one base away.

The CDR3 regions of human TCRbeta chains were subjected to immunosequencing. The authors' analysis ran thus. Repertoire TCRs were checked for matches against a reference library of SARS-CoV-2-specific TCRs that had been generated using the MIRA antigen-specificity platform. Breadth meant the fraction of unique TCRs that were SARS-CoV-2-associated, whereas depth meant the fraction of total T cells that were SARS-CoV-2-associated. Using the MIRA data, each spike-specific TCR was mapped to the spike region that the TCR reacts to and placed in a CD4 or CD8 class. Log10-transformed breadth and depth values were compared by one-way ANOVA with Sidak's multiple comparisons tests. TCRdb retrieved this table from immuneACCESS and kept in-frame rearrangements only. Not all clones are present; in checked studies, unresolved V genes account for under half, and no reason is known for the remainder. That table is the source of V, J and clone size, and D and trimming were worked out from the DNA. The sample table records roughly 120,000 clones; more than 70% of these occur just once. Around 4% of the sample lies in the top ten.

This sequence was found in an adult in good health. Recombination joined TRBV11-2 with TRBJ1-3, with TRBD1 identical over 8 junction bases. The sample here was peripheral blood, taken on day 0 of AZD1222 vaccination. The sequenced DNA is TGTGCCAGCAGCTCCACGACAGGGGTAGGAAACACCATATATTTT. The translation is CASSSTTGVGNTIYF.